The clone carrying this T cell receptor beta chain was found a few times. These data come from a study of control samples from healthy donors and cancer patients. The method was immunoSEQ multiplex PCR; TCRdb's version includes in-frame clones alone and lacks a portion of them. This table has approximately 100,000 clones, about 89% appearing once. This sequence was found in a man in his thirties or forties in good health. Sequenced input: blood.

The CDR3 coding sequence is TGTGCCAGCAGCCGAGGGTACGAGCAGTACTTC. Its translation is CASSRGYEQYF. The chain uses TRBV7-9 and TRBJ2-7, with D possibly being TRBD2 (5 bases). CDR3 size: 11 residues. In germline, CDR1 is SEHNR, CDR2 FQNEAQ (reference sequence). Trimming took 5 bases from V and 4 from J, leaving 6 bases between them.